These T cell receptor beta chains were read from a single sample in a study of control samples from healthy donors and cancer patients. Sequenced by immunoSEQ multiplex PCR; TCRdb stores in-frame clones only, minus some. The sample has fewer than 100,000 clones, roughly 88% seen once. The sample consisted of blood. The receptor set was obtained from a woman aged 45 to 65 in good health. Both conserved end residues are trimmed from each CDR3. Clone size, where shown, is once, few, many, or a class for clones that have expanded.

V gene	CDR3 length	clone size	CDR3 protein
TRBV2	10	.	ASSERAYTIY
TRBV30	20	.	AWSPPIRGGKGYSSGANVLT
TRBV20-1	11	.	SASTGLSYEQY
TRBV19	10	few	ASSRTGAEAF
TRBV7-8	12	.	ASSLGRSNQPQH
TRBV11-2	15	.	ASSLPTSGGTTYEQY
TRBV5-4	13	.	ASSLGFGTVSEAF
TRBV2	17	.	ASSVDDGGMGAYNSPLH
TRBV11-2	11	.	ASSLVPLERAF
TRBV11-2	12	.	ASSPRTFQETQY
TRBV7-8	12	.	ASSLVQGNYGYT
TRBV2	14	few	ASRRIPGQGLYEQY
TRBV27	12	few	ASSAPGRDQPQH
TRBV4-1	14	.	ASSQDPGEGTDTQY
TRBV5-6	11	.	ASSLFREETQY
TRBV6-5	14	.	ASSFNGLAGGGEQF
TRBV6-5	11	.	ASRKGSSYEQY
TRBV5-4	13	.	ASRELAGGSDTQY
TRBV30	11	.	ALGLTGSSEAF
TRBV5-1	11	.	ASSLDRNQPQH
TRBV5-1	12	.	ASSGQTGAVEAF
TRBV18	12	once	ASSLGSANYGYT
TRBV29-1	11	.	SVSPGVYNEQF
TRBV4-1	10	.	ASSQDSYEQF
TRBV14	10	.	ASSQAGDREF
TRBV29-1	13	.	SVEALGASNTEAF
TRBV7-2	13	.	ASSLSQGLQETQY
TRBV5-6	12	.	ASSAGTGAYEQY
TRBV7-2	12	.	ASSLVSGRDAQY
TRBV30	11	.	AWSRESNSPLH
TRBV3-1/TRBV3-2	14	.	ASSQDLWGPNEKLF
TRBV5-6	15	.	ASSRNPAGGPGDTQY
TRBV11-3	12	.	ASSLGRGRTEAF
TRBV7-8	17	once	ASSLRGSGGAIAYNEQF
TRBV6-6	12	.	ASIGRVYTDTQY
TRBV5-1	10	.	ASSLAGDTQY
TRBV7-9	11	once	ASSPAVNTEAF
TRBV24-1	13	.	ATSDPGTGGNEQY
TRBV7-2	11	.	ASRLAMFDEQF
TRBV9	14	.	ASSVATKGVDTEAF
TRBV7-2	12	.	ASSPTSGVYEQY
TRBV7-2	14	once	ASSAGLAGGMDTQY
TRBV12-3/TRBV12-4	11	.	ASSPRDSYGYT